The rows below give T cell receptor beta chains drawn from one sample of a study of blood T cell repertoires in COVID-19. The method was immunoSEQ multiplex PCR; TCRdb's version includes in-frame clones alone and lacks a portion of them. The sample has roughly 200,000 clones, 75% to 80% seen once. Sequenced input: peripheral blood. The receptors derive from a woman between 50 and 59 years old with active or convalescent COVID-19. CDR3s include the opening cysteine and the closing phenylalanine or tryptophan. The D gene is left open where the match is weak. Size is omitted from some rows. Given values are once, few, many or a class for expanded clones.

J	V	size	D	DNA	CDR3
TRBJ2-1	TRBV4-3	NA	NA	TGCGCCAGCAGCCCAGGGGCCGGGTCCTACAATGAGCAGTTCTTC	CASSPGAGSYNEQFF
TRBJ2-1	TRBV28	NA	TRBD2	TGTGCCAGCAGGGTTACTAGCGGGAGGGCCGGGGGTAATGAGCAGTTCTTC	CASRVTSGRAGGNEQFF
TRBJ2-7	TRBV29-1	NA	TRBD1	TGCAGCGTTAGGGACAGTACCTACGAGCAGTACTTC	CSVRDSTYEQYF
TRBJ1-2	TRBV30	few	TRBD1	TGTGCCTGGAGTGCCGGGACAGGGGGATATGGCTACACCTTC	CAWSAGTGGYGYTF
TRBJ2-2	TRBV5-6	few	NA	TGTGCCAGCAGCTTTGGCCCCGGGGAGCTGTTTTTT	CASSFGPGELFF
TRBJ2-2	TRBV18	NA	NA	TGTGCCAGCTCACCACCGGCCAGGAACACCGGGGAGCTGTTTTTT	CASSPPARNTGELFF
TRBJ1-2	TRBV3-1/TRBV3-2	NA	NA	TGTGCCAGCTGGAGCCTCTATGGCTACACCTTC	CASWSLYGYTF
TRBJ2-4	TRBV19	NA	TRBD1	TGTGCCAGTAGTAGTTACCGGGACAGCGGCGACAAAAACATTCAGTACTTC	CASSSYRDSGDKNIQYF
TRBJ1-1	TRBV4-3	few	NA	TGCGCCAGCAGCCAACAGGGATTGAACACTGAAGCTTTCTTT	CASSQQGLNTEAFF
TRBJ2-1	TRBV5-1	NA	TRBD2	TGCGCCAGCAGCAAATTAGCGGGAGGCACCCCCAATGAGCAGTTCTTC	CASSKLAGGTPNEQFF
TRBJ1-1	TRBV18	NA	NA	TGTGCCAGCTCACCTGAGGGTGGTGAAGCTTTCTTT	CASSPEGGEAFF
TRBJ1-6	TRBV27	few	NA	TGTGCCAGCAGTTTAGGGGCGGTTTCACCCCTCCACTTT	CASSLGAVSPLHF
TRBJ1-4	TRBV5-1	NA	TRBD1	TGCGCCAGCAGCTTCGCGGGACAGGGATATGAAAAACTGTTTTTT	CASSFAGQGYEKLFF
TRBJ1-6	TRBV19	NA	TRBD1	TGTGCCAGTAGTATGGTCGGACAGGGGTATTCACCCCTCCACTTT	CASSMVGQGYSPLHF
TRBJ2-7	TRBV30	NA	NA	TGTGCCTGGAGTTACAGCCGACAGTCCTACGAGCAGTACTTC	CAWSYSRQSYEQYF
TRBJ1-5	TRBV5-6	NA	TRBD1	TGTGCCAGCAGCTTCAGTTGGGACAGGGAGGCAGTCATCAATCAGCCCCAGCATTTT	CASSFSWDREAVINQPQHF
TRBJ1-1	TRBV7-8	NA	TRBD1	TGTGCCAGCAGCCGCCGTAGGGGCCAGGGGGCCACTGAAGCTTTCTTT	CASSRRRGQGATEAFF
TRBJ2-1	TRBV9	NA	TRBD2	TGTGCCAGCAGCGTAGAACTAGCGGGCTACAATGAGCAGTTCTTC	CASSVELAGYNEQFF
TRBJ1-3	TRBV27	many	NA	TGTGCCAGCAGTTTAATGGGGGCTGCTGGAAACACCATATATTTT	CASSLMGAAGNTIYF
TRBJ1-5	TRBV7-2	few	NA	TGTGCCAGCAGCTACGAGGGAGGCAATCAGCCCCAGCATTTT	CASSYEGGNQPQHF
TRBJ1-2	TRBV6-5	once	TRBD1	TGTGCCAGCAGTACGGGGGGGACAGGGCTTGGTGGCTACACCTTC	CASSTGGTGLGGYTF
TRBJ2-7	TRBV6-2/TRBV6-3	NA	NA	TGTGCCAGCAGTTATAGGTTGCGGGCAGCCTCCTACGAGCAGTACTTC	CASSYRLRAASYEQYF
TRBJ2-1	TRBV6-1	NA	NA	TGTGCCAGCAGTGAGAGGGATAATGAGCAGTTCTTC	CASSERDNEQFF
TRBJ1-2	TRBV7-9	many	TRBD1	TGTGCCAGCAGCTTAGCTGGGACAGGCAACTATGGCTACACCTTC	CASSLAGTGNYGYTF
TRBJ1-6	TRBV5-1	NA	NA	TGCGCCAGCAGCTCGAAGTACTCTAATAATTCACCCCTCCACTTT	CASSSKYSNNSPLHF
TRBJ2-7	TRBV10-3	NA	NA	TGTGCCATCAGTGCGGGTTACTACGAGCAGTACTTC	CAISAGYYEQYF
TRBJ1-1	TRBV18	NA	NA	TGTGCCAGCTCACCTAACACAGGGTTAGACACTGAAGCTTTCTTT	CASSPNTGLDTEAFF
TRBJ2-3	TRBV25-1	NA	TRBD1	TGTGCCAGCAGTGGCCCAAGGGGGCAGGCAGATACGCAGTATTTT	CASSGPRGQADTQYF
TRBJ2-3	TRBV12-5	once	NA	TGTGCTAGTGGTTTGATTCAGGGGAGCACAGATACGCAGTATTTT	CASGLIQGSTDTQYF
TRBJ2-1	TRBV11-3	NA	NA	TGTGCCAGCAGCTCCGGGCCAAAAGGGGGTGAGCAGTTCTTC	CASSSGPKGGEQFF
TRBJ2-5	TRBV29-1	NA	NA	TGCAGCGTAGGACTGAGTGGGGAGACCCAGTACTTC	CSVGLSGETQYF
TRBJ2-3	TRBV15	NA	NA	TGTGCCACCAGCAGAGAAACCCAGACAGATACGCAGTATTTT	CATSRETQTDTQYF
TRBJ1-4	TRBV7-8	NA	TRBD1	TGTGCCAGCAGCTTTTTGGACAGGGTTGGCGTGGATAAACTGTTTTTT	CASSFLDRVGVDKLFF
TRBJ1-5	TRBV9	NA	NA	TGTGCCAGCAGCGTAGGCGGTAATAGCAATCAGCCCCAGCATTTT	CASSVGGNSNQPQHF
TRBJ2-5	TRBV19	few	TRBD1	TGTGCCAGCCTTGACAGGGTTTCGGAGACCCAGTACTTC	CASLDRVSETQYF
TRBJ2-1	TRBV29-1	NA	TRBD1	TGCAGCGTTGAAGAGTCAGGGGGTCCCCTGGGGTTCTTC	CSVEESGGPLGFF
TRBJ2-7	TRBV6-2/TRBV6-3	NA	TRBD2	TGTGCCAGCAGCCCCGGGGGGGTCGGGTCCTACGAGCAGTACTTC	CASSPGGVGSYEQYF
TRBJ2-2	TRBV6-2/TRBV6-3	NA	NA	TGTGCCAGCAGTTACCACCGCGGGGGCGATCGGGACACCGGGGAGCTGTTTTTT	CASSYHRGGDRDTGELFF
TRBJ1-4	TRBV5-1	NA	TRBD1	TGCGCCAGCGGACCAACCGGGACAGGGCGTGAAAAACTGTTTTTT	CASGPTGTGREKLFF
TRBJ2-1	TRBV7-3	few	NA	TGTGCCAGCAGCGGGGCACAGGACCAGGCCGAAGACAATGAGCAGTTCTTC	CASSGAQDQAEDNEQFF